This TCR beta chain is from a study of response to subunit inactivated influenza vaccine. Findings and caveats of the study: Authors proposed each seasonal influenza vaccination draws in few new T cells.

TCRdb processed the RT-PCR reads anew with MiXCR; each CDR3 protein has one entry. Among over 150,000 distinct CDR3 sequences listed, 9.5% to 13% were seen once. This clonotype was picked up a small number of times. Its target is not known. Sequenced here: non-naive T cells sorted from PBMCs, sampled roughly 48 days after vaccination. The receptor's source is a man aged 45-65 years who received an inactivated influenza vaccine.

The CDR3 region is CASSQEAGGPSEQFF. The CDR3, as DNA: TGCGCCAGCAGCCAAGAAGCGGGAGGGCCGAGTGAGCAGTTCTTC. The chain couples TRBV4-1 to TRBJ2-1; TRBD2 matches at 10 bases. V lost 0 bases and J lost 9; bases outside the gene matches: 5. In germline, CDR1 is MGHRA, CDR2 YSYEKL. The CDR3 totals 15 residues.